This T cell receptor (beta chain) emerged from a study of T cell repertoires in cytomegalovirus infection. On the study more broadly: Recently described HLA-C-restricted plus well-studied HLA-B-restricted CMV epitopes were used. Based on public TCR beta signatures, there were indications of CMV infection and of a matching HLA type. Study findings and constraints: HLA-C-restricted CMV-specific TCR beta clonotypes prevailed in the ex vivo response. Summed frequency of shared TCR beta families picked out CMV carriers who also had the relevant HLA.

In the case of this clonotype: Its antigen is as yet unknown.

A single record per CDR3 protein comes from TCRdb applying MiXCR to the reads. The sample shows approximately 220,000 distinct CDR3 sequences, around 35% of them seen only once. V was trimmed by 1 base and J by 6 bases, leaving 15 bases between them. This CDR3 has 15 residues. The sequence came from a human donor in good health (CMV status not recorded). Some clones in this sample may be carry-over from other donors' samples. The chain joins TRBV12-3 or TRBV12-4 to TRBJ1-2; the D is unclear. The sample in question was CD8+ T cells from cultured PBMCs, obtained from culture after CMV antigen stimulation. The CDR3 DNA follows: TGTGCCAGCAGTTTAGGGTCGGCAGTAAAGGATGGCTACACCTTC. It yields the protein CASSLGSAVKDGYTF.